The 32 T cell receptor beta chains below come from one sample, sequenced in a study of T cells in Graves' hyperthyroidism and ophthalmopathy (dated by TCRdb to the late 2010s). Receptor amplification or capture employed multiplex PCR. Sequencing instrument: Illumina HiSeq 2000. Amplification of TCR beta CDR3 regions was carried out from RNA transcripts. The first round of RT-PCR for the TCR CDR3 was performed with the HTBI primer set and the Qiagen OneStep RT-PCR kit. TCRdb trimmed public reads at Q25 via fastp, called clones via MiXCR and kept in-frame beta chains. Each entry is one CDR3 protein sequence, shown with its most common DNA and genes. The sample has fewer than 250,000 distinct CDR3 sequences on record, about 16% of them singletons. The ten largest clones capture around 30% of the sample. Material: blood. The receptors here all came from a woman under 30 with Graves' ophthalmopathy.

V gene TRBV30 combines with J gene TRBJ1-1; possibly TRBD1 for D (6 bases). Per germline, CDR1 GTSNPN and CDR2 SVGIG (reference sequence). The V end was cut by 1 base, the J end by 8 bases, with 11 bases between. The CDR3 spans 12 residues. For the CDR3, the DNA is TGTGCCTGGAGTGCCCTCGACAGGGAAGCTTTCTTT. The encoded protein is CAWSALDREAFF.

This clonotype has just a few counts. This chain joins TRBV7-9 and TRBJ1-2; 8 nucleotides agree with TRBD1. CDR1 SEHNR and CDR2 FQNEAQ come from the germline V gene (reference sequence). The J segment lost 6 bases and the V segment lost 5 bases, leaving 8 bases of the junction unmatched. The CDR3 contains 14 residues. The CDR3 sequence is CASSIPGTGDGYTF. The DNA for the CDR3 is TGTGCCAGCAGCATCCCCGGGACAGGAGATGGCTACACCTTC.

The chain recombines TRBV20-1 with TRBJ2-7; the match to TRBD2 covers 12 bases. The CDR3 has 15 residues. V lost 3 bases and J lost 4; bases outside the gene matches: 7. The germline V gene encodes CDR1 DFQATT and CDR2 SNEGSKA (reference sequence). This chain's CDR3 is CSARGLAGGPYEQYF. The CDR3 DNA follows: TGCAGTGCTAGGGGCCTAGCGGGGGGGCCGTACGAGCAGTACTTC.

Many counts were recorded for this clonotype. This chain connects TRBV11-2 to TRBJ2-3; 8 bases match TRBD2. The CDR3 has 15 residues. Germline values: CDR1 SGHAT, CDR2 FQNNGV. The V segment lost 5 bases and the J segment 2 bases; nucleotides outside the gene matches: 6. The CDR3 DNA sequence: TGTGCCAGCAGCCCACTAGCGGCCTACACAGATACGCAGTATTTT. Encoded protein: CASSPLAAYTDTQYF.

This clonotype was recorded many times. J is TRBJ1-5 and V is TRBV15, with D perhaps TRBD1 (6 bases). The CDR3 runs to 15 residues. V gave up 5 bases and J gave up 2 bases, with 13 bases separating them. The V gene's germline CDR1 is LNHNV and CDR2 YYDKDF (reference sequence). This chain's CDR3 is CATSGGRGGNQPQHF. As DNA, the CDR3 is TGTGCCACCAGCGGGGGCCGGGGGGGCAATCAGCCCCAGCATTTT.

This clonotype has at least ten counts. V gene TRBV7-9 combines with J gene TRBJ2-5; perhaps TRBD2 as D (5 bases). The germline gives CDR1 SEHNR, CDR2 FQNEAQ (reference sequence). Trimming shortened V by 3 bases and J by 2 bases, and 7 bases separated the two germline ends. The CDR3 spans 13 residues. In nucleotides, the CDR3 is TGTGCCAGCAGCTTCCCGGGACAAGAGACCCAGTACTTC. Protein: CASSFPGQETQYF. The variable domain in full, completed from reference TRBV7-9 and TRBJ2-5, reads DTGVSQNPRHKITKRGQNVTFRCDPISEHNRLYWYRQTLGQGPEFLTYFQNEAQLEKSRLLSDRFSAERPKGSFSTLEIQRTEQGDSAMYLCASSFPGQETQYFGPGTRLLVL.

The chain couples TRBV6-2 or TRBV6-3 to TRBJ2-2; D not certain. Trimming shortened V by 6 bases and J by 5 bases, and 7 bases separated the two germline ends. This CDR3 is built from 12 residues. CDR1 is MNHEY, CDR2 SVGEGT, per germline. The CDR3 loop is CASRYNTGELFF. The DNA for the CDR3 is TGTGCCAGCAGGTACAATACCGGGGAGCTGTTTTTT.

This clonotype was detected ten times or more. J is TRBJ2-5 and V is TRBV28, with TRBD1 as a possible D gene (7 bases). The ends were cut back, 3 bases at V and 4 bases at J, with 12 bases in the middle. CDR3 length: 14 amino acids. Germline V lookup: CDR1 MDHEN, CDR2 SYDVKM. For the CDR3, the DNA is TGTGCCAGCAGTTTCGTCAGGGGGGTAGAGACCCAGTACTTC. Residues: CASSFVRGVETQYF.

This clonotype came up many times. The chain employs TRBV5-8 and TRBJ1-1; no clear D. CDR1 and CDR2 (germline): SGHTS, YDEGEE. The CDR3 runs to 16 residues. Trimming removed 4 bases at V and 1 base at J, with 17 bases between. As DNA, the CDR3 is TGTGCCAGCAGCCCTAAAGGAGGGTGGGGGAACACTGAAGCTTTCTTT. This translates into CASSPKGGWGNTEAFF.

There are a few counts of this clonotype. The genes are TRBV20-1 and TRBJ2-1; 7 nucleotides line up with TRBD2. V trimming: 2 bases; J trimming: 1 base; junction bases outside the gene matches: 8. This CDR3 comprises 16 residues. Germline V gives CDR1 DFQATT, CDR2 SNEGSKA (reference sequence). The CDR3 sequence is CSARTLAGVSYNEQFF. As DNA, the CDR3 is TGCAGTGCTAGAACCCTGGCGGGAGTATCCTACAATGAGCAGTTCTTC.

Worth noting for this clonotype: A read error may be the cause here, since a much bigger clone is one base away. J is TRBJ2-1 and V is TRBV12-3 or TRBV12-4; the match to TRBD1 covers 7 bases. The length of the CDR3 is 13 residues. J was trimmed by 12 bases and V by 5 bases; bases with no gene match: 10. CDR3 residues: CASSPYYRGPQFF. In DNA form, the CDR3 reads TGTGCCAGCAGTCCCTATTATAGGGGGCCGCAGTTCTTC.

The CDR3 reads CASSKRLAGFQETQYF. DNA of the CDR3: TGTGCCAGCAGCAAACGACTAGCGGGATTCCAAGAGACCCAGTACTTC. This chain uses TRBV7-2 with TRBJ2-5; 11 nucleotides match TRBD2. The trim removed 5 bases at V and 1 base at J, leaving 6 bases unmatched. The germline V gene has CDR1 SGHTA and CDR2 FQGNSA. The CDR3 is 16 amino acids.

In its sample, this clonotype was seen many times. The chain is built from TRBV2 and TRBJ1-1, with D perhaps TRBD1 (6 bases). V shed 2 bases and J shed 6 bases, with 16 bases lying between them. This CDR3 is built from 15 residues. CDR1 SNHLY and CDR2 FYNNEI come from the germline V gene. In nucleotides, the CDR3 is TGTGCCAGCAGTGAAAAATCGGGACAACCAGCTGAAGCTTTCTTT. Translating it yields CASSEKSGQPAEAFF.

This rearrangement joins TRBV10-2 to TRBJ1-5; D perhaps matches TRBD1 (5 bases). V was cut by 3 bases and J by 6 bases, with 12 bases left in between. Germline V CDR1 and CDR2: WSHSY, SAAADI. The CDR3 length is 14 residues. The CDR3 coding sequence is TGCGCCAGCAGTGATGACGGGGCGGGTCAGCCCCAGCATTTT. Amino acid sequence: CASSDDGAGQPQHF.

This clonotype was recorded at least ten times. The CDR3 nucleotides are TGTGCCAGCAGCCAACAGGGGGACAACAATGAGCAGTTCTTC. Its protein is CASSQQGDNNEQFF. The chain recombines TRBV7-3 with TRBJ2-1; 8 positions agree with TRBD1. V was pared by 5 bases and J by 5 bases, with 5 bases of the junction left unmatched. This CDR3 has 14 amino acids. CDR1 is SGHTA and CDR2 is FQGTGA in the germline V gene.

This clonotype was recorded at least ten times. V gene TRBV29-1 combines with J gene TRBJ2-5; D unresolved. V gave up 5 bases and J gave up 1 base, with 8 bases separating them. Germline V lookup: CDR1 SQVTM, CDR2 ANQGSEA. The CDR3 contains 12 residues. The CDR3 spells CSVLESQETQYF. CDR3 coding DNA: TGCAGCGTTTTGGAGTCCCAAGAGACCCAGTACTTC. Full variable domain (outside the CDR3, taken from reference TRBV29-1 and TRBJ2-5): SAVISQKPSRDICQRGTSLTIQCQVDSQVTMMFWYRQQPGQSLTLIATANQGSEATYESGFVIDKFPISRPNLTFSTLTVSNMSPEDSSIYLCSVLESQETQYFGPGTRLLVL.

V is TRBV2 and J is TRBJ1-1, with 9 bases matching TRBD1. The J segment lost 4 bases and the V segment lost 6 bases, leaving 12 bases of the junction unmatched. Germline V lookup: CDR1 SNHLY, CDR2 FYNNEI. The CDR3 runs to 16 residues. CDR3 bases: TGTGCCAGCAGCCCTCCGGGACAGGGCGTTCGCACTGAAGCTTTCTTT. Translated, it gives CASSPPGQGVRTEAFF.

To note about this clonotype: The missing conserved phenylalanine or tryptophan at the end of this CDR3 makes a read error likely. The V call is TRBV6-2 or TRBV6-3, the J call TRBJ1-1; 7 bases are shared with TRBD1. The CDR3 spans 17 residues. CDR1 is MNHEY, CDR2 SVGEGT, per germline. The CDR3 spells CASSYSLEGALNAEAFS. CDR3 nucleotide sequence: TGTGCCAGCAGTTACTCCCTAGAGGGGGCGTTGAACGCTGAAGCTTTCTCT.

This clonotype came up many times. V is TRBV20-1 and J is TRBJ1-2, with D perhaps TRBD1 (6 bases). Trimming cost V 3 bases and J 6 bases, with 17 bases left between them. The CDR3 sequence is 14 residues long. CDR1 and CDR2 (germline): DFQATT, SNEGSKA (reference sequence). CDR3 region: CSARANRAVHGYTF. DNA of the CDR3: TGCAGTGCTAGGGCCAACAGGGCGGTGCATGGCTACACCTTC.

This clonotype was seen many times. The rearrangement links TRBV20-1 to TRBJ2-7, with 10 positions matching TRBD1. After removal of 0 bases from V and 1 base from J, the junction contained 12 bases not matched to a gene. CDR1 is DFQATT and CDR2 is SNEGSKA in the germline V gene (reference sequence). The CDR3 loop spans 18 amino acids. CDR3 in DNA: TGCAGTGCTAGAGATGCGGGACAGGGGCTCCCTATATCCTACGAGCAGTACTTC. Amino acid sequence: CSARDAGQGLPISYEQYF.

This clonotype was seen at least ten times. The CDR3 sequence is CASSQTANEQFF. The CDR3 nucleotides are TGTGCCAGCAGTCAGACTGCTAATGAGCAGTTCTTC. This chain connects TRBV28 to TRBJ2-1; no reliable D call. From germline, CDR1 is MDHEN and CDR2 SYDVKM. There are 12 residues in the CDR3. Between the trimmed V and J ends, which lost 5 bases and 7 bases, there was a span of 9 bases.

The V call is TRBV6-2 or TRBV6-3, the J call TRBJ2-5; 7 positions match TRBD2. Germline V lookup: CDR1 MNHEY, CDR2 SVGEGT. The CDR3 has 13 residues. The J segment lost 4 bases and the V segment lost 5 bases, leaving 4 bases of the junction unmatched. CDR3 amino acids: CASSDRGVETQYF. In DNA, the CDR3 is TGTGCCAGCAGTGATCGGGGGGTAGAGACCCAGTACTTC.

This clonotype was seen a single time. V usage is TRBV5-1 and J usage is TRBJ2-7; D call uncertain. CDR1 and CDR2 (germline): SGHRS, YFSETQ. V lost 1 base and J lost 1, with 12 bases in between. The CDR3 contains 15 residues. The CDR3, as DNA: TGCGCCAGCAGCTTGTTGACTTTCTATTCCTACGAGCAGTACTTC. It codes for CASSLLTFYSYEQYF.

This clonotype has a count of ten or more. The junction departs from germline at one end; a sequencing error may be responsible. V usage is TRBV7-9 and J usage is TRBJ2-6; tentatively, D is TRBD1 (5 bases). The length of the CDR3 is 15 residues. CDR1 is SEHNR, CDR2 FQNEAQ, per germline (reference sequence). Here the CDR3 DNA reads TGTGCCAGCAGCCCCAGTTGGTCTGGGGCCAACGTCCTGACCTTC. Translated: CASSPSWSGANVLTF.

The chain carries TRBV11-2 and TRBJ2-2; D may be TRBD2 (5 bases). This CDR3 region has 17 residues. The V and J ends lost 5 bases and 0 bases respectively, with 16 bases between them. Germline V CDR1 and CDR2: SGHAT, FQNNGV. CDR3 amino acids: CASSAVFGSTNTGELFF. The DNA of the CDR3 is TGTGCCAGCAGCGCCGTTTTTGGGAGTACGAACACCGGGGAGCTGTTTTTT.

This clonotype was counted only a few times. The chain uses TRBV19 and TRBJ2-7, with 16 nucleotides matching TRBD2. Germline CDR1 LNHDA, CDR2 SQIVND (reference sequence). J was trimmed by 5 bases and V by 5 bases; bases with no gene match: 6. The CDR3 loop spans 16 amino acids. The CDR3 loop is CASSPAGTSGGDEQYF. The CDR3 DNA is TGTGCCAGTAGTCCTGCCGGGACTAGCGGGGGGGACGAGCAGTACTTC.

The gene calls are TRBV29-1 and TRBJ2-2, with unresolved D. There are 12 residues in the CDR3. V was pared by 4 bases and J by 2 bases, with 5 bases between. The V gene's germline CDR1 is SQVTM and CDR2 ANQGSEA. This CDR3 reads CSVGSNTGELFF. The CDR3 DNA is TGCAGCGTTGGCTCCAACACCGGGGAGCTGTTTTTT.

CDR3 residues: CASSLVAAATNEKLFF. As DNA, the CDR3 is TGCGCCAGCAGCTTGGTGGCAGCCGCAACTAATGAAAAACTGTTTTTT. The rearrangement joins TRBV5-1 to TRBJ1-4; D remains ambiguous. This CDR3 spans 16 amino acids. V shed 0 bases and J shed 0 bases, with 9 bases lying between them. Germline V gives CDR1 SGHRS, CDR2 YFSETQ.

In its sample, this clonotype was seen many times. The chain carries TRBV20-1 and TRBJ1-2; 9 bases are shared with TRBD1. Germline CDR1 reads DFQATT; CDR2 reads SNEGSKA (reference sequence). This CDR3 has 13 amino acids. Unmatched junction bases numbered 6, after V lost 3 bases and J lost 7 bases. The chain's CDR3 is CSASDRGELGYTF. The CDR3 DNA reads as TGCAGTGCTAGCGACAGGGGGGAACTTGGCTACACCTTC.

This clonotype was seen many times. The rearrangement uses TRBV28 and TRBJ1-1; the match to TRBD1 covers 9 bases. CDR1 and CDR2 (germline): MDHEN, SYDVKM. V gave up 6 bases and J gave up 1 base; unmatched junction bases: 6. This CDR3 spans 15 amino acids. CDR3 sequence (DNA): TGTGCCAGCAGGGGGACGGACAGGGGGAACACTGAAGCTTTCTTT. Amino acids: CASRGTDRGNTEAFF.

This clonotype was counted a few times. V is TRBV20-1 and J is TRBJ2-5; TRBD1 matches 9 bases. Germline loops: CDR1 DFQATT, CDR2 SNEGSKA (reference sequence). J was trimmed by 4 bases and V by 0 bases; bases with no gene match: 9. The CDR3 has 16 residues. CDR3 loop: CSARDGTGWEGETQYF. CDR3 sequence (DNA): TGCAGTGCTAGAGACGGGACAGGGTGGGAGGGAGAGACCCAGTACTTC.

This clonotype came up many times. This chain uses TRBV7-3 with TRBJ2-3; D remains ambiguous. CDR3 size: 14 residues. V lost 1 base and J 4 bases, leaving 9 bases between the germline ends. CDR1 is SGHTA and CDR2 is FQGTGA in the germline V gene. The CDR3 region has the DNA TGTGCCAGCAGCTTAATGGGATCCGCAGATACGCAGTATTTT. Translation: CASSLMGSADTQYF.